This T cell receptor (beta chain) is drawn from a study of CD8 T cells in ankylosing spondylitis. Study-level findings and limits: A TCR beta motif of several highly homologous variants seemed to mark ankylosing spondylitis blood. Past research had described some motif variants in reactive arthritis synovial fluid and blood. Disease-linked clones were reportedly significantly enriched in matched ankylosing spondylitis synovial fluid.

Making use of molecular barcodes, quantitative 5'-RACE generated TCR beta libraries. TCRdb ran MiXCR on the 5' RACE reads and lists one entry per CDR3 protein. The profile shows more than 600,000 distinct CDR3 sequences, under 20% of them singletons. Points on this clonotype: Its specificity is unknown.

This CDR3 is 13 amino acids long. Germline CDR1 reads MNHEY; CDR2 reads SMNVEV (reference sequence). V dropped 8 bases and J dropped 5; count of bases not matched to a gene: 7. This receptor was taken from a male donor with ankylosing spondylitis. Sequencing input: blood, either unsorted or a sorted T cell fraction (not recorded which). The chain employs TRBV27 and TRBJ2-7; 9 positions agree with TRBD2. The CDR3 here is CASDKAGGNEQYF. Here the CDR3 DNA reads TGTGCCAGCGATAAAGCGGGAGGAAACGAGCAGTACTTC.